Below, 11 T cell receptor beta chains from the same sample are listed, as sequenced in a study of cytomegalovirus exposure and HLA in healthy donors. PCR was performed using 60 Vbeta and 13 Jbeta primers. Assay: immunoSEQ multiplex PCR; the TCRdb copy retains only in-frame clones and omits some. The profile shows roughly 120,000 clones, approximately 81% of them singletons. The sequenced material came from PBMCs. Receptors originate from a man between 18 and 35 years old in good health and CMV-seronegative.

As concerns this clone: One end of the junction is discordant with germline, which a read error may explain. The same CDR3 is also encoded by other DNA sequences in this sample. The chain has TRBV15 and TRBJ1-4; D is unresolved. In germline, CDR1 is LNHNV, CDR2 YYDKDF (reference sequence). This CDR3 region has 15 residues. The CDR3 region is CATSSARGSNEKLFF. CDR3 DNA sequence: TGTGCCACTAGCAGCGCTCGGGGTTCTAATGAAAAACTGTTTTTT.

CDR3 in DNA: TGTGCCAGCTCACCATTCTCCGTCAGCGGGAGATACCAAGAGACCCAGTACTTC. This encodes CASSPFSVSGRYQETQYF. The chain employs TRBV18 and TRBJ2-5, with 8 bases lining up with TRBD2. The germline V gene has CDR1 KGHSH and CDR2 LQKENI. The CDR3 totals 18 residues. V trimming: 2 bases; J trimming: 0 bases; junction bases outside the gene matches: 11.

This clone was picked up a small number of times. This chain joins TRBV10-3 and TRBJ1-1; TRBD1 is a possible D gene (6 bases). Germline values: CDR1 ENHRY, CDR2 SYGVKD. This CDR3 has 15 residues. V dropped 11 bases and J dropped 0 bases, with 19 bases sitting between them. In DNA, the CDR3 is TGTGCCGTCCGAGGCGGGGGGGCATTGAACACTGAAGCTTTCTTT. Translated: CAVRGGGALNTEAFF.

The genes are TRBV14 and TRBJ2-5, with a possible D match to TRBD2 (6 bases). With 1 base removed from V and 5 bases from J, the gap between germline ends came to 8 bases. The germline V gene has CDR1 SGHDN and CDR2 FVKESK. This CDR3 region has 13 residues. CDR3 sequence: CASSQGLGETQYF. The CDR3 coding sequence is TGTGCCAGCAGCCAAGGACTAGGGGAGACCCAGTACTTC.

V usage is TRBV6-1 and J usage is TRBJ2-7; no firm D call. Germline values: CDR1 MNHNS, CDR2 SASEGT. The ends were cut back, 6 bases at V and 2 bases at J, with 17 bases in the middle. The CDR3 is 15 amino acids. This CDR3 reads CASRSGSSPTYEQYF. CDR3 coding DNA: TGTGCCAGCAGGTCCGGGTCGTCCCCGACCTACGAGCAGTACTTC.

CDR3 amino acids: CASRLQGSFYEQYF. The CDR3 DNA follows: TGTGCCAGCAGATTACAGGGTTCCTTCTACGAGCAGTACTTC. The chain links TRBV27 to TRBJ2-7; D is possibly TRBD1 (6 bases). The V end lost 6 bases, the J end lost 3 bases, and 15 bases lay between the germline ends. Germline-derived CDR1 and CDR2 are MNHEY and SMNVEV (reference sequence). The CDR3 runs to 14 residues.

The CDR3 loop reads CASSLVPNTGELFF. The DNA of the CDR3 is TGCGCCAGCAGCTTGGTTCCAAACACCGGGGAGCTGTTTTTT. The chain has TRBV5-1 and TRBJ2-2; D ambiguous. The CDR3 has 14 residues. Trimming stripped 0 bases from V and 2 bases from J, with 5 bases between. The germline CDR1 and CDR2 sequences are SGHRS and YFSETQ.

This rearrangement joins TRBV12-5 to TRBJ2-1, with D perhaps TRBD2 (5 bases). The CDR3 spans 14 residues. Trimming stripped 3 bases from V and 5 bases from J, with 11 bases between. Germline V gives CDR1 LGHNT, CDR2 FRNRAP. CDR3 nucleotide sequence: TGTGCTAGTGGTTTAGGCGGGCGTAACAATGAGCAGTTCTTC. Encoded protein: CASGLGGRNNEQFF.

The V and J genes are TRBV11-2 and TRBJ1-4; TRBD1 is a possible D gene (5 bases). Trimming stripped 5 bases from V and 4 bases from J, with 17 bases between. Germline V gene lookup returns CDR1 SGHAT and CDR2 FQNNGV. The CDR3 runs to 16 residues. The CDR3 sequence: CASSGPGGGHNEKLFF. The CDR3 DNA follows: TGTGCCAGCAGCGGACCCGGGGGAGGGCATAATGAAAAACTGTTTTTT.

This clone was counted once. The gene calls are TRBV7-3 and TRBJ2-3; weak D call: TRBD2 (5 bases). In germline, CDR1 is SGHTA, CDR2 FQGTGA. V dropped 0 bases and J dropped 1 base, with 11 bases sitting between them. The CDR3 runs 16 residues. The CDR3: CASSLTVGERTDTQYF. Here the CDR3 DNA reads TGTGCCAGCAGCTTAACGGTGGGAGAACGCACAGATACGCAGTATTTT.

The V call is TRBV6-6, the J call TRBJ2-2; TRBD1 matches at 7 bases. J gave up 7 bases and V 2 bases, and 7 bases lay outside the gene matches. Per the germline V gene, CDR1 is MNHNY and CDR2 is SVGAGI (reference sequence). The CDR3 has 15 residues. DNA for the CDR3: TGTGCCAGCAGTTACCAACAGGGGATCCGCGGGGAGCTGTTTTTT. It is translated as CASSYQQGIRGELFF.